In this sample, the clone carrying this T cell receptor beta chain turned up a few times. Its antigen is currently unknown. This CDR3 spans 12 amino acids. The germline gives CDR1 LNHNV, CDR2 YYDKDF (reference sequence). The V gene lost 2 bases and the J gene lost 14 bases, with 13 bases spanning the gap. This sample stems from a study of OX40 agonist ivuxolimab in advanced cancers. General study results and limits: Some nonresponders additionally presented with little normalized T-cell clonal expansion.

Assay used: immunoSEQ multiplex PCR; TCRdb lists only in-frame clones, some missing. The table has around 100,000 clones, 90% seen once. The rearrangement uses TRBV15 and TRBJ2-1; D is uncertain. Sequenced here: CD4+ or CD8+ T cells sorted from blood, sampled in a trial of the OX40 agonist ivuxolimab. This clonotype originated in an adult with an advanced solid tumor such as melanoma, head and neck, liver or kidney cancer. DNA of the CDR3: TGTGCCACCAGCAGAAGGACCGAGAAGAAGTTCTTC. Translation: CATSRRTEKKFF.